This T cell receptor beta chain came from a study of CD8 T cells in ankylosing spondylitis. Only a few counts were recorded for this clonotype. What it binds is not known. Findings and limits, study-wide: A TCR beta motif of about 8 highly homologous variants appeared characteristic of ankylosing spondylitis blood.

Germline V gives CDR1 KGHDR, CDR2 SFDVKD. CDR3 length: 17 residues. V lost 0 bases and J lost 5, with 18 bases in between. TCRdb independently ran MiXCR on the 5' RACE reads; one entry per CDR3 protein. The sample lists 230,000 or so distinct CDR3 sequences; around 25% were seen once. The TCR was taken from a male donor with ankylosing spondylitis or in good health (not recorded which). The specimen sequenced was blood, either unsorted or a sorted T cell fraction (not recorded which). The J gene is TRBJ2-5, the V gene TRBV24-1; the D gene is possibly TRBD1 (6 bases). CDR3 residues: CATSDLELSGQGETQYF. As DNA, the CDR3 is TGTGCCACCAGTGATTTGGAGCTGAGTGGGCAGGGGGAGACCCAGTACTTC.